The T cell receptor (beta chain) under discussion was sequenced for a study of monozygotic twins with inflammatory bowel disease. Study-wide points: Evidence failed to back one strong IBD-linked signal or clonotype. Treatment differences in immunosuppression may have added variability to the repertoires of patients.

From the 5' RACE reads, TCRdb lists one entry per CDR3 protein and no DNA. The sample has 300,000 to 350,000 distinct CDR3 sequences. In the case of this clonotype: Its matching antigen is unknown.

The CDR3 covers 16 residues. Looked up from germline, CDR1 is SGHDT and CDR2 is YYEEEE. The chain has TRBV5-6 and TRBJ1-6; TCRdb returns TRBD1, unconfirmable since there is no DNA. The sequenced sample was blood. This TCR derives from a human donor with ulcerative colitis or Crohn's disease, or a healthy co-twin of an affected twin (not recorded which). The CDR3 loop is CASSFGTGSGNSPLHF.